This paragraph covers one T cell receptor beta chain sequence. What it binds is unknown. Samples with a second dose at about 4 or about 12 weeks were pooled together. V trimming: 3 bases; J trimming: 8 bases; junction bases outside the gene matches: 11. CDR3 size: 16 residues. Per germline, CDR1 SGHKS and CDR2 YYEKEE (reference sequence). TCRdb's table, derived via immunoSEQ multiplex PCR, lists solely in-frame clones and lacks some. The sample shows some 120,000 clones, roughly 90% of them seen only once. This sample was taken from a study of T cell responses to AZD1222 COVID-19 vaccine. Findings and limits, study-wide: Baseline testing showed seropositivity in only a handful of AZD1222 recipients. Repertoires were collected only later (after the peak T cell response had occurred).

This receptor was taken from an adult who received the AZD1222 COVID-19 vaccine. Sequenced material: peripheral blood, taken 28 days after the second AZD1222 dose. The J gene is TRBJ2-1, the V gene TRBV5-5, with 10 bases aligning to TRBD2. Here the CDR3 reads CASSSYGTSVWDEQFF. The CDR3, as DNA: TGTGCCAGCAGCTCGTACGGGACTAGCGTGTGGGATGAGCAGTTCTTC.